Each of the 32 T cell receptor beta chains below was sequenced from the same sample in a study of graft-versus-host responses after intestinal transplantation. The protocol was immunoSEQ multiplex PCR, while the TCRdb copy is restricted to in-frame clones and leaves out a portion. The sample includes tens of thousands of clones, approximately 88% of them seen just once. For these TCRs, the target antigens are not known. Sequenced here: unstimulated CD4+ T cells sorted from spleen or lymph node cells, sampled before transplant. The origin of the receptors is a human donor who was the organ donor for an intestinal transplant.

This sequence joins TRBV4-1 and TRBJ1-1, with TRBD1 matching 7 bases. The CDR3 has 15 amino acids. Germline V CDR1 and CDR2: MGHRA, YSYEKL. The junction had 9 bases not matched to a gene; V was cut back by 4 bases and J by 4 bases. The CDR3 nucleotides are TGCGCCAGCAGCCCTGGGACAGTTGAGGCCACTGAAGCTTTCTTT. This translates into CASSPGTVEATEAFF.

The chain joins TRBV7-3 to TRBJ2-1, with a possible D match to TRBD1 (6 bases). The V gene's germline CDR1 is SGHTA and CDR2 FQGTGA. The CDR3 runs 15 residues. Trimming stripped 3 bases from V and 0 bases from J, with 9 bases between. This CDR3 is CASSLGHSSYNEQFF. The CDR3 DNA sequence: TGTGCCAGCAGCTTGGGACACAGCTCCTACAATGAGCAGTTCTTC.

The rearrangement joins TRBV15 to TRBJ1-2; D remains unclear. Trimming removed 4 bases from V and 1 base from J, with 7 bases in between. The CDR3 is 13 residues long. Germline assignment: CDR1 LNHNV and CDR2 YYDKDF (reference sequence). Written as DNA, the CDR3 is TGTGCCACCAGCAAACAGAATAACTATGGCTACACCTTC. It translates to CATSKQNNYGYTF.

The chain combines TRBV6-1 with TRBJ1-1, with 10 bases lining up with TRBD1. CDR3 length: 14 amino acids. Germline trimming cut 4 bases from V and 8 bases from J; bases unmatched to any gene: 7. Germline V gene data show CDR1 as MNHNS and CDR2 as SASEGT. CDR3 nucleotide sequence: TGTGCCAGCAGTGGTCGACAGGGGGCCGGGGAAGCTTTCTTT. Translated: CASSGRQGAGEAFF.

The chain uses TRBV2 and TRBJ1-4; 9 nucleotides agree with TRBD1. Germline V gene lookup returns CDR1 SNHLY and CDR2 FYNNEI. The CDR3 is 14 amino acids. Trimming took 6 bases from V and 7 from J; bases not matched to a gene: 6. CDR3 sequence reads: CASRAQGALEKLFF. The DNA for the CDR3 is TGTGCCAGCAGAGCACAGGGGGCGCTTGAAAAACTGTTTTTT.

This sequence joins TRBV2 and TRBJ1-1; a weak D match, TRBD1 (6 bases). V was shortened by 4 bases and J by 0 bases, with 12 bases between the two germline ends. In germline, CDR1 is SNHLY, CDR2 FYNNEI. The CDR3 has 15 residues. The CDR3 reads CASSGGGTLNTEAFF. As DNA, the CDR3 is TGTGCCAGCAGTGGGGGAGGGACACTGAACACTGAAGCTTTCTTT.

The chain uses TRBV5-4 and TRBJ1-5, with a tentative D call TRBD1 (6 bases). The V end lost 0 bases, the J end lost 9 bases, and 13 bases lay between the germline ends. Per the germline V gene, CDR1 is SGHNT and CDR2 is YYREEE (reference sequence). CDR3 length equals 14 residues. The CDR3 region is CASSLDRAGGPQHF. Here the CDR3 DNA reads TGTGCCAGCAGCTTGGACAGGGCCGGCGGGCCCCAGCATTTT. The variable domain in full, completed from reference TRBV5-4 and TRBJ1-5, reads ETGVTQSPTHLIKTRGQQVTLRCSSQSGHNTVSWYQQALGQGPQFIFQYYREEENGRGNFPPRFSGLQFPNYSSELNVNALELDDSALYLCASSLDRAGGPQHFGDGTRLSIL.

The chain carries TRBV6-5 and TRBJ1-5; perhaps TRBD1 as D (6 bases). V lost 6 bases and J 4 bases, leaving 10 bases between the germline ends. Germline CDR1 is MNHEY and CDR2 is SVGAGI. The CDR3 contains 13 residues. The CDR3 region is CASSQGNNQPQHF. CDR3 sequence (DNA): TGTGCCAGCAGCCAGGGGAATAATCAGCCCCAGCATTTT.

This chain uses TRBV18 with TRBJ2-3, with a weak D call TRBD2 (5 bases). This CDR3 is built from 15 residues. Per the germline V gene, CDR1 is KGHSH and CDR2 is LQKENI. V lost 2 bases and J lost 4, with 13 bases in between. CDR3 region: CASSPFGPGADTQYF. As DNA, the CDR3 is TGTGCCAGCTCACCATTTGGACCCGGGGCAGATACGCAGTATTTT.

The chain couples TRBV18 to TRBJ1-1; 7 bases agree with TRBD1. Germline V lookup: CDR1 KGHSH, CDR2 LQKENI. The CDR3 loop spans 16 amino acids. The V gene end was trimmed by 2 bases and the J gene end by 4 bases; junction bases not matched to a gene: 10. Written as DNA, the CDR3 is TGTGCCAGCTCACCAAACAGGGATTCAGGGGGCACTGAAGCTTTCTTT. This codes for CASSPNRDSGGTEAFF.

This chain links TRBV27 with TRBJ2-4; 7 bases align to TRBD1. V was clipped by 3 bases and J by 1 base; unmatched bases: 6. The CDR3 is made up of 16 amino acids. Germline CDR1 is MNHEY and CDR2 is SMNVEV (reference sequence). CDR3: CASSFDRVAAKNIQYF. In DNA form, the CDR3 reads TGTGCCAGCAGTTTCGACAGGGTAGCGGCCAAAAACATTCAGTACTTC.

The chain joins TRBV11-2 to TRBJ2-2; TRBD2 might be the D (5 bases). Trimming removed 5 bases from V and 5 bases from J, with 9 bases in between. The V gene's germline CDR1 is SGHAT and CDR2 FQNNGV. This CDR3 region has 13 residues. CDR3 amino acids: CASSPWTTGELFF. The DNA of the CDR3 is TGTGCCAGCAGCCCCTGGACTACCGGGGAGCTGTTTTTT.

The chain has TRBV2 and TRBJ1-2, with TRBD1 as a possible D gene (5 bases). Germline CDR1 SNHLY, CDR2 FYNNEI. The CDR3 extends over 15 amino acids. Trimming left V 4 bases short and J 1 base short, with 13 bases between. Written as DNA, the CDR3 is TGTGCCAGCAGTGGGGGCCCCCAGGGTAACTATGGCTACACCTTC. As protein: CASSGGPQGNYGYTF.

This clone appeared a few times. This sequence joins TRBV6-5 and TRBJ1-5, with 8 bases aligning to TRBD1. The CDR3 loop spans 15 amino acids. Trimming took 6 bases from V and 2 from J; bases not matched to a gene: 6. Germline V lookup: CDR1 MNHEY, CDR2 SVGAGI. CDR3 sequence reads: CASRLGQGGNQPQHF. CDR3 coding DNA: TGTGCCAGCAGACTCGGACAGGGAGGCAATCAGCCCCAGCATTTT.

This chain joins TRBV7-2 and TRBJ2-7; D uncertain. The germline V and J ends were trimmed by 5 bases and 3 bases, with 11 bases remaining between them. The CDR3 extends over 13 amino acids. CDR1 and CDR2 (germline): SGHTA, FQGNSA. CDR3 DNA sequence: TGTGCCAGCAGCCCAAGACTCCTCTACGAGCAGTACTTC. Translation: CASSPRLLYEQYF. Based on the CDR3 plus reference TRBV7-2 and TRBJ2-7, the full variable domain is GAGVSQSPSNKVTEKGKDVELRCDPISGHTALYWYRQSLGQGLEFLIYFQGNSAPDKSGLPSDRFSAERTGGSVSTLTIQRTQQEDSAVYLCASSPRLLYEQYFGPGTRLTVT.

The V gene is TRBV7-8, the J gene TRBJ1-5; D is possibly TRBD1 (5 bases). V shed 6 bases and J shed 6 bases, with 12 bases lying between them. Germline loops: CDR1 SGHVS, CDR2 FQNEAQ. CDR3 size: 13 residues. The CDR3 DNA reads as TGTGCCAGCAGTCGACAGTTCGGTCAGCCCCAGCATTTT. Translating gives CASSRQFGQPQHF.

This clone was recorded once. This chain links TRBV19 with TRBJ1-5; D is unclear. This CDR3 region has 14 residues. The germline V and J ends were trimmed by 2 bases and 6 bases, with 11 bases remaining between them. Germline CDR1 reads LNHDA; CDR2 reads SQIVND (reference sequence). CDR3 in amino acids: CASSITTAGQPQHF. DNA for the CDR3: TGTGCCAGTAGTATAACAACAGCGGGTCAGCCCCAGCATTTT. Full variable domain (outside the CDR3, taken from reference TRBV19 and TRBJ1-5): DGGITQSPKYLFRKEGQNVTLSCEQNLNHDAMYWYRQDPGQGLRLIYYSQIVNDFQKGDIAEGYSVSREKKESFPLTVTSAQKNPTAFYLCASSITTAGQPQHFGDGTRLSIL.

The chain couples TRBV28 to TRBJ2-1, with 8 nucleotides matching TRBD1. This CDR3 has 13 amino acids. Germline CDR1 reads MDHEN; CDR2 reads SYDVKM. Trimming took 6 bases from V and 9 from J; bases not matched to a gene: 7. In DNA, the CDR3 is TGTGCCAGCAGCTTGGACAGGGTGGTTGAGCAGTTCTTC. This sequence encodes CASSLDRVVEQFF.

This clone came up a few times. The genes are TRBV6-4 and TRBJ1-1, with 7 bases fitting TRBD1. CDR1 and CDR2 (germline): MRHNA, SNTAGT. V shed 3 bases and J 4 bases; nucleotides not matched to a gene: 2. The CDR3 sequence is 13 residues long. DNA for the CDR3: TGTGCCAGCAGTGATCAGGGGGGCACTGAAGCTTTCTTT. This encodes CASSDQGGTEAFF.

The chain links TRBV11-2 to TRBJ2-1, with TRBD1 matching 9 bases. Germline CDR1 reads SGHAT; CDR2 reads FQNNGV. Losses at the gene ends were 4 bases for V and 9 bases for J; bases not matched to a gene: 10. CDR3 length: 15 amino acids. The CDR3 DNA reads TGTGCCAGCAGCTCCGGGACAGGGAAGGTTAGTGAGCAGTTCTTC. Residues: CASSSGTGKVSEQFF.

This CDR3 is CASSLSLAGGEQFF. The CDR3 DNA reads as TGCGCCAGCAGCTTGAGCCTAGCAGGTGGTGAGCAGTTCTTC. V usage is TRBV5-1 and J usage is TRBJ2-1, with D perhaps matching TRBD2 (5 bases). The CDR3 loop spans 14 amino acids. Germline V lookup: CDR1 SGHRS, CDR2 YFSETQ. Trimming left V 1 base short and J 9 bases short, with 14 bases between.

V gene TRBV2 combines with J gene TRBJ1-1; 9 nucleotides agree with TRBD1. Germline loops: CDR1 SNHLY, CDR2 FYNNEI. This CDR3 has 14 amino acids. V shed 6 bases and J 3 bases; nucleotides not matched to a gene: 5. The chain's CDR3 is CASSNRGRDTEAFF. For the CDR3, the DNA is TGTGCCAGCAGCAACAGGGGGCGGGACACTGAAGCTTTCTTT.

This chain uses TRBV18 with TRBJ2-5; D may be TRBD2 (6 bases). V was shortened by 4 bases and J by 2 bases, with 11 bases between the two germline ends. Germline V lookup: CDR1 KGHSH, CDR2 LQKENI. The CDR3 is made up of 14 amino acids. Here the CDR3 reads CASSRNGGQETQYF. The CDR3 nucleotides read TGTGCCAGCTCACGTAACGGGGGTCAAGAGACCCAGTACTTC.

The chain links TRBV28 to TRBJ1-4; 7 bases align to TRBD1. The CDR3 length is 14 residues. Germline V gene sequence: CDR1 MDHEN, CDR2 SYDVKM. With V trimmed by 7 bases and J by 8 bases, 10 bases remained unmatched. For the CDR3, the DNA is TGTGCCAGCACGAGCACAGGGGATGGAGAAAAACTGTTTTTT. Residues: CASTSTGDGEKLFF.

The V and J genes are TRBV11-3 and TRBJ1-6; D is uncertain. Germline assignment: CDR1 SGHNT and CDR2 YENEEA. This CDR3 comprises 13 residues. Trimming left V 5 bases short and J 7 bases short, with 9 bases between. CDR3 loop: CASSLTGNSPLHF. CDR3 coding DNA: TGTGCCAGCAGCCTAACGGGGAATTCACCCCTCCACTTT.

DNA of the CDR3: TGCGCCAGCAGCCAAGAGTTCAGGGGAACAGATACGCAGTATTTT. Protein sequence: CASSQEFRGTDTQYF. This chain joins TRBV4-1 and TRBJ2-3; TRBD1 is a possible D gene (6 bases). V gave up 0 bases and J gave up 3 bases, with 10 bases separating them. CDR1 and CDR2 from the germline V gene are MGHRA and YSYEKL. There are 15 residues in the CDR3.

The table lists this clone with a few counts. Here the CDR3 DNA reads TGTGCCAGCAGCATCGGGACTAGCGGGAGAGTAGGTGAGCAGTTCTTC. This gives the protein CASSIGTSGRVGEQFF. The rearrangement links TRBV5-4 to TRBJ2-1, with 14 nucleotides matching TRBD2. This CDR3 region has 16 residues. Germline CDR1 is SGHNT and CDR2 is YYREEE (reference sequence). Germline trimming cut 4 bases from V and 9 bases from J; bases unmatched to any gene: 9.

The chain joins TRBV5-1 to TRBJ2-1, with a possible D match to TRBD2 (5 bases). CDR3 length: 15 amino acids. In germline, CDR1 is SGHRS, CDR2 YFSETQ. Trimming took off 1 base at V and 4 bases at J, with 12 bases between the two ends. CDR3 sequence (DNA): TGCGCCAGCAGCTTGACTTGGAGGCCGTACAATGAGCAGTTCTTC. Protein sequence: CASSLTWRPYNEQFF.

The chain couples TRBV6-5 to TRBJ2-7; D unresolved. CDR1 MNHEY and CDR2 SVGAGI come from the germline V gene. Trimming took 4 bases from V and 3 from J, leaving 13 bases between them. The CDR3 has 14 residues. CDR3 sequence (DNA): TGTGCCAGCAGTTTTAGGCGGCCGAACTACGAGCAGTACTTC. This gives the protein CASSFRRPNYEQYF.

This rearrangement joins TRBV29-1 to TRBJ1-2, with D tentatively TRBD1 (5 bases). V lost 6 bases, J lost 3 bases, and 11 bases lay in between. CDR1 SQVTM and CDR2 ANQGSEA come from the germline V gene. The CDR3 is 12 amino acids. The CDR3 region is CSVGDSYYGYTF. The CDR3 DNA reads TGCAGCGTGGGGGACTCCTACTATGGCTACACCTTC.

The chain recombines TRBV7-2 with TRBJ2-2; unclear D gene. The V end was cut by 7 bases, the J end by 0 bases, with 15 bases between. CDR3 length equals 16 residues. CDR1 and CDR2 (germline): SGHTA, FQGNSA. The CDR3 DNA reads as TGTGCCAGCAAATGGTTCAGTTTGTCGAACACCGGGGAGCTGTTTTTT. Protein sequence: CASKWFSLSNTGELFF.

The V gene is TRBV9, the J gene TRBJ2-5; TRBD2 aligns across 7 bases. CDR3 length equals 13 residues. CDR1 SGDLS and CDR2 YYNGEE come from the germline V gene. Trimming took 5 bases from V and 7 from J; bases not matched to a gene: 8. In DNA form, the CDR3 reads TGTGCCAGCAGTGGAGGCGGGGGTAGGACCCAGTACTTC. Its protein product is CASSGGGGRTQYF.